A single sample gave rise to the 26 T cell receptor beta chains below, sequenced in a study of T cells in localized non-small cell lung cancer (TCRdb year 2020). The library came from the immunoSEQ multiplex PCR assay. Not all clones reach the TCRdb copy of this immuneACCESS table, which keeps in-frame sequences only. Checked studies attribute under half of the gap to unresolved V genes and leave the rest unexplained. This sample comprises 50,000 to 65,000 clones, about three quarters of them detected only once. The top ten constitute around 4% of the sample. The source material was PBMCs, sampled before any cancer treatment. Receptors originate from a woman aged 40-75 years with stage II lung adenocarcinoma.

The V call is TRBV6-6, the J call TRBJ2-1; TRBD2 aligns across 13 bases. V was clipped by 2 bases and J by 8 bases; unmatched bases: 6. CDR1 is MNHNY and CDR2 is SVGAGI in the germline V gene (reference sequence). This CDR3 comprises 16 residues. The CDR3 coding sequence is TGTGCCAGCAGTTACGGAACTAGCGGGGGGGCTGATGAGCAGTTCTTC. Translated, it gives CASSYGTSGGADEQFF.

This rearrangement joins TRBV7-8 to TRBJ1-6; D is uncertain. Trimming left V 1 base short and J 11 bases short, with 6 bases between. The CDR3 extends over 12 amino acids. Germline V gene sequence: CDR1 SGHVS, CDR2 FQNEAQ. The CDR3 region is CASSLEIPPLHF. In nucleotides, the CDR3 is TGTGCCAGCAGCTTAGAAATCCCACCCCTCCACTTT.

This clone was counted once. V and J are TRBV7-3 and TRBJ1-6, with unresolved D. Trimming took 1 base from V and 7 from J, leaving 11 bases between them. The germline CDR1 and CDR2 sequences are SGHTA and FQGTGA. There are 15 residues in the CDR3. The CDR3 DNA reads as TGTGCCAGCAGCTTAAATAGCGTAGGGAATTCACCCCTCCACTTT. Its protein product is CASSLNSVGNSPLHF.

This clone showed up just once. This CDR3 reads CASSRQGRSYGYTF. The CDR3 coding sequence is TGTGCCAGCAGCAGACAGGGACGGTCCTATGGCTACACCTTC. The V call is TRBV9, the J call TRBJ1-2; 7 positions agree with TRBD1. The germline gives CDR1 SGDLS, CDR2 YYNGEE. With 4 bases clipped from V and 4 bases from J, the junction kept 7 bases outside the gene matches. This CDR3 region has 14 residues.

This chain links TRBV18 with TRBJ2-7, with no clear D. Germline V gene data show CDR1 as KGHSH and CDR2 as LQKENI. This CDR3 region has 11 residues. The V end was cut by 5 bases, the J end by 0 bases, with 2 bases between. The CDR3 DNA follows: TGTGCCAGCTCAACCTCCTACGAGCAGTACTTC. The encoded protein is CASSTSYEQYF.

This clone was detected many times. This chain uses TRBV30 with TRBJ1-1, with 9 bases fitting TRBD1. Germline V lookup: CDR1 GTSNPN, CDR2 SVGIG (reference sequence). The CDR3 length is 14 residues. V trimming: 2 bases; J trimming: 4 bases; junction bases outside the gene matches: 5. The CDR3 coding sequence is TGTGCCTGGAGTCGGACAGGGGTGTCCACTGAAGCTTTCTTT. This translates into CAWSRTGVSTEAFF.

V usage is TRBV5-1 and J usage is TRBJ2-7, with 9 bases aligning to TRBD2. Germline V CDR1 and CDR2: SGHRS, YFSETQ. With V trimmed by 0 bases and J by 3 bases, 10 bases remained unmatched. The CDR3 sequence is 17 residues long. The CDR3 DNA reads as TGCGCCAGCAGCTTGGAAGCGGGGGGCACCCCGATCTACGAGCAGTACTTC. Translated, it gives CASSLEAGGTPIYEQYF. Full variable domain (rest looked up from reference TRBV5-1 and TRBJ2-7): KAGVTQTPRYLIKTRGQQVTLSCSPISGHRSVSWYQQTPGQGLQFLFEYFSETQRNKGNFPGRFSGRQFSNSRSEMNVSTLELGDSALYLCASSLEAGGTPIYEQYFGPGTRLTVT.

This rearrangement joins TRBV7-2 to TRBJ1-4; tentatively, D is TRBD1 (5 bases). Germline loops: CDR1 SGHTA, CDR2 FQGNSA. Trimming took 1 base from V and 11 from J, leaving 17 bases between them. The CDR3 is 15 amino acids. Here the CDR3 reads CASSLGEGTVGKLFF. The DNA of the CDR3 is TGTGCCAGCAGCTTAGGGGAAGGGACCGTGGGCAAACTGTTTTTT.

This clone was detected only once. The chain combines TRBV29-1 with TRBJ1-4; D unclear. V lost 4 bases and J lost 5, with 8 bases in between. Germline assignment: CDR1 SQVTM and CDR2 ANQGSEA. The CDR3 runs 12 residues. In DNA, the CDR3 is TGCAGCGTTGGGCGGATGAATGAAAAACTGTTTTTT. This gives the protein CSVGRMNEKLFF.

The CDR3 DNA sequence: TGTGCCAGCACCACAGGTCCCCGGGACAGGGATTCACCCCTCCACTTT. Translation: CASTTGPRDRDSPLHF. The V gene is TRBV5-4, the J gene TRBJ1-6, with TRBD1 matching over 9 bases. CDR3 length: 16 amino acids. Germline V gives CDR1 SGHNT, CDR2 YYREEE (reference sequence). V lost 6 bases to trimming and J lost 8 bases; unmatched junction nucleotides: 12.

The chain is built from TRBV9 and TRBJ2-7, with D possibly called TRBD1 or TRBD2 (5 bases each). The CDR3 has 16 residues. V was pared by 0 bases and J by 4 bases, with 17 bases between. From germline, CDR1 is SGDLS and CDR2 YYNGEE. In DNA form, the CDR3 reads TGTGCCAGCAGCGTAGGAAGGGGACGGGGTTTTTACGAGCAGTACTTC. Translation: CASSVGRGRGFYEQYF.

The rearrangement uses TRBV2 and TRBJ1-2, with 10 positions matching TRBD1. The CDR3 spans 15 residues. Germline CDR1 is SNHLY and CDR2 is FYNNEI. The trim removed 6 bases at V and 5 bases at J, leaving 9 bases unmatched. CDR3 sequence reads: CASRGTGALRYGYTF. The CDR3 DNA reads as TGTGCCAGCAGGGGGACAGGGGCCCTTAGGTATGGCTACACCTTC.

This chain connects TRBV5-1 to TRBJ2-7; D is ambiguous. The V gene lost 2 bases and the J gene lost 0 bases, with 9 bases spanning the gap. CDR3 length: 14 residues. Germline lookup yields CDR1 SGHRS and CDR2 YFSETQ. In DNA form, the CDR3 reads TGCGCCAGCAGCTTCGGGCCGAGCTCCTACGAGCAGTACTTC. Its translation: CASSFGPSSYEQYF.

This sequence joins TRBV6-6 and TRBJ2-3; D gene ambiguous. The ends were cut back, 11 bases at V and 4 bases at J, with 16 bases in the middle. Germline V gene sequence: CDR1 MNHNY, CDR2 SVGAGI (reference sequence). The CDR3 totals 13 residues. CDR3 DNA: TGTGCCGGCAACGACGCCTCGGCAGATACGCAGTATTTT. This encodes CAGNDASADTQYF.

The rearrangement uses TRBV29-1 and TRBJ2-1; 10 bases map to TRBD1. Trimming took 6 bases from V and 3 from J; bases not matched to a gene: 5. Germline lookup yields CDR1 SQVTM and CDR2 ANQGSEA. There are 14 residues in the CDR3. The CDR3 DNA reads as TGCAGCGTGCCGGACAGGGGGGTCTACAATGAGCAGTTCTTC. As protein: CSVPDRGVYNEQFF.

This chain connects TRBV27 to TRBJ2-1; 9 bases fit TRBD2. V shed 5 bases, J shed 5 bases, and the junction held 10 bases outside the gene matches. CDR1 is MNHEY, CDR2 SMNVEV, per germline (reference sequence). There are 16 residues in the CDR3. Written as DNA, the CDR3 is TGTGCCAGCAGTCCTCGGGGCGGGGGGGTAAACAATGAGCAGTTCTTC. Translated, it gives CASSPRGGGVNNEQFF.

The chain carries TRBV30 and TRBJ1-5, with a tentative D call TRBD1 (6 bases). CDR3 length: 15 amino acids. V was trimmed by 0 bases and J by 4 bases, leaving 13 bases between them. Germline-derived CDR1 and CDR2 are GTSNPN and SVGIG (reference sequence). This CDR3 is CAWSVGGLGNQPQHF. The CDR3 DNA is TGTGCCTGGAGTGTGGGGGGGCTCGGGAATCAGCCCCAGCATTTT. The whole variable domain, filled in from reference TRBV30 and TRBJ1-5, reads SQTIHQWPATLVQPVGSPLSLECTVEGTSNPNLYWYRQAAGRGLQLLFYSVGIGQISSEVPQNLSASRPQDRQFILSSKKLLLSDSGFYLCAWSVGGLGNQPQHFGDGTRLSIL.

J is TRBJ1-1 and V is TRBV19, with D possibly matching TRBD1 (5 bases). This CDR3 is 13 amino acids long. Germline V gives CDR1 LNHDA, CDR2 SQIVND (reference sequence). V was cut by 10 bases and J by 10 bases, with 22 bases left in between. The CDR3 protein is CATQTGTPIRAFF. DNA for the CDR3: TGTGCCACTCAAACGGGGACTCCGATCCGAGCTTTCTTT.

The rearrangement joins TRBV5-6 to TRBJ1-1; D is possibly TRBD1 (5 bases). Deletions cut 1 base from V and 4 bases from J, with 20 bases between. The CDR3 has 17 amino acids. Germline V gene sequence: CDR1 SGHDT, CDR2 YYEEEE. CDR3 sequence (DNA): TGTGCCAGCAGCTTGTCTTGGGGCGATATTCGGGCCACTGAAGCTTTCTTT. This translates into CASSLSWGDIRATEAFF. The whole variable domain, remainder taken from reference TRBV5-6 and TRBJ1-1, is DAGVTQSPTHLIKTRGQQVTLRCSPKSGHDTVSWYQQALGQGPQFIFQYYEEEERQRGNFPDRFSGHQFPNYSSELNVNALLLGDSALYLCASSLSWGDIRATEAFFGQGTRLTVV.

The rearrangement uses TRBV30 and TRBJ1-1; tentatively, D is TRBD1 (6 bases). The CDR3 totals 16 residues. The germline CDR1 and CDR2 sequences are GTSNPN and SVGIG (reference sequence). V was trimmed by 5 bases and J by 4 bases, leaving 23 bases between them. As DNA, the CDR3 is TGTGCCTGGGCTGCGCCCGGACAGACTTGGGGCACTGAAGCTTTCTTT. Its protein product is CAWAAPGQTWGTEAFF.

The V call is TRBV18, the J call TRBJ1-1, with D unresolved. Per germline, CDR1 KGHSH and CDR2 LQKENI. The V gene lost 6 bases and the J gene lost 2 bases, with 13 bases spanning the gap. This CDR3 has 14 amino acids. CDR3 loop: CASSRSTGNTEAFF. The CDR3 DNA reads TGTGCCAGCTCCCGGTCGACGGGAAACACTGAAGCTTTCTTT.

V usage is TRBV5-4 and J usage is TRBJ1-4; a possible D gene is TRBD1 (6 bases). The V gene's germline CDR1 is SGHNT and CDR2 YYREEE (reference sequence). CDR3 length: 13 amino acids. Trimming pared 4 bases from V and 6 bases from J, leaving 10 bases between. This CDR3 is CASSAAGDEKLFF. CDR3 sequence (DNA): TGTGCCAGCAGCGCCGCAGGGGATGAAAAACTGTTTTTT.

DNA of the CDR3: TGTGCCAGCAGTTACGACCAGGGATTCGAAGCTTTCTTT. Its protein product is CASSYDQGFEAFF. The chain employs TRBV6-5 and TRBJ1-1; the D gene is possibly TRBD1 (5 bases). V lost 2 bases and J lost 8, with 12 bases in between. This CDR3 has 13 residues. Germline CDR1 MNHEY, CDR2 SVGAGI.

The CDR3 coding sequence is TGTGCCAGCAGATACCGCGCAGGGAATGAAAAACTGTTTTTT. Its translation is CASRYRAGNEKLFF. This rearrangement joins TRBV2 to TRBJ1-4; maybe TRBD1 (5 bases). The germline V gene has CDR1 SNHLY and CDR2 FYNNEI. CDR3 length: 14 amino acids. Trimming removed 6 bases from V and 5 bases from J, with 13 bases in between.

The CDR3 DNA follows: TGTGCCAGCAGCCAAGAGAAGGCAGATACGCAGTATTTT. This sequence encodes CASSQEKADTQYF. The chain carries TRBV4-2 and TRBJ2-3; D unresolved. Deletions cut 0 bases from V and 4 bases from J, with 5 bases between. CDR3 length: 13 residues. Per germline, CDR1 LGHNA and CDR2 YNFKEQ.

The chain has TRBV30 and TRBJ2-7; the D gene could be TRBD1 or TRBD2 (6 bases each). The CDR3 spans 14 residues. Per germline, CDR1 GTSNPN and CDR2 SVGIG (reference sequence). V lost 1 base and J 3 bases, leaving 13 bases between the germline ends. The CDR3 coding sequence is TGTGCCTGGAGTGGGGGACACGGGAGCTACGAGCAGTACTTC. Protein product: CAWSGGHGSYEQYF.